This T cell receptor beta chain stems from a study of shared clonotypes between healthy human individuals. Study information: Each donor contributed plates that comprised three CD4 naive, three CD4 memory, two CD8 naive and one CD8 memory.

The CDR3 has 14 residues. Trimming pared 0 bases from V and 2 bases from J, leaving 8 bases between. CDR1 is SQVTM, CDR2 ANQGSEA, per germline. Study-level results: A reduction in generation probabilities was seen for non-shared clonotypes relative to those shared by all four donors. In the sorted subsets, rarefaction showed sequencing was incomplete despite large depth.

TCRdb's copy holds only in-frame clones and misses some; the assay was immunoSEQ multiplex PCR. The sample shows about 2,200,000 clones, 90% to 95% of them seen only once. With respect to this clone: Antigen: not known.

Positively selected for CCR7, the CD45RO-negative cells used as naive CD8 cells excluded terminally differentiated effector memory CD45RA+ cells. The source of this sequence is a man aged 18 to 29 in good health. Some clones in this sample may be carry-over from other donors' samples. The sample consisted of naive CD8+ T cells from PBMCs. The rearrangement joins TRBV29-1 to TRBJ1-5, with D maybe TRBD1 (6 bases). The CDR3 region is CSVEDPGGNQPQHF. The CDR3 DNA reads TGCAGCGTTGAAGATCCAGGGGGCAATCAGCCCCAGCATTTT.